Listed below are T cell receptor beta chains from one sample, sequenced in a study of blood T cell repertoires in COVID-19. The method was immunoSEQ multiplex PCR; TCRdb's version includes in-frame clones alone and lacks a portion of them. The data hold 75,000 to 100,000 clones, with approximately 87% observed a single time. The sample consisted of peripheral blood. All receptors come from a human donor in a cohort sampled during active COVID-19. Each CDR3 is given with its conserved first and last residue. D genes are given only for firm matches. Clone size is stated in some rows and not others, as once, few, many or a class when expanded.

v_gene	d_gene	j_gene	abundance	CDR3nt	CDR3aa
TRBV4-1	NA	TRBJ1-1	NA	TGCGCCAGCAGCCGCAGGAACACTGAAGCTTTCTTT	CASSRRNTEAFF
TRBV5-6	NA	TRBJ1-3	NA	TGTGCCAGCAGCTTTCGGGTTTCTGGAAACACCATATATTTT	CASSFRVSGNTIYF
TRBV30	NA	TRBJ1-3	NA	TGTGCCTGGAGTGTCGGGAGCTCTGGAAACACCATATATTTT	CAWSVGSSGNTIYF
TRBV28	NA	TRBJ2-7	NA	TGTGCCAGCAGTTCGGTGGGCGGGATGGGGTACGAGCAGTACTTC	CASSSVGGMGYEQYF
TRBV6-1	NA	TRBJ2-3	NA	TGTGCCAGCAGTGAATTGGGGACTGGACACGGCACAGATACGCAGTATTTT	CASSELGTGHGTDTQYF
TRBV5-1	TRBD2	TRBJ2-3	NA	TGCGCCAGCTCCCGACTAGCAACAGATACGCAGTATTTT	CASSRLATDTQYF
TRBV24-1	TRBD1	TRBJ1-4	NA	TGTGCCACCAGGGATCGGACAGGGGGGAATGAAAAACTGTTTTTT	CATRDRTGGNEKLFF
TRBV4-3	NA	TRBJ2-2	NA	TGCGCCAGCAAACAGCGGAAGAACACCGGGGAGCTGTTTTTT	CASKQRKNTGELFF
TRBV7-2	NA	TRBJ2-3	NA	TGTGCCAGCAGCTTACAAGAGAGTGTCGCAGATACGCAGTATTTT	CASSLQESVADTQYF
TRBV13	TRBD2	TRBJ2-7	NA	TGTGCCAGCAGCCCGACAGCGGGGCTCAATTCTTACGAGCAGTACTTC	CASSPTAGLNSYEQYF
TRBV6-2/TRBV6-3	NA	TRBJ2-4	NA	TGTGCCAGCAGTTACTCTGTGACGGGAAAGGGCATTCAGTACTTC	CASSYSVTGKGIQYF
TRBV3-1/TRBV3-2	NA	TRBJ1-2	NA	TGTGCCAGCAGCCAAGATGGGAGCTTTAGGAGAAATGGCTACACCTTC	CASSQDGSFRRNGYTF
TRBV5-1	NA	TRBJ2-3	NA	TGCGCCAGCAGCTTTAGCGAGACCACAGATACGCAGTATTTT	CASSFSETTDTQYF
TRBV7-2	NA	TRBJ2-1	NA	TGTGCCAGCAGCTTTAGGCTTCGGGAGATAGAGCAGTTCTTC	CASSFRLREIEQFF
TRBV7-3	NA	TRBJ1-3	few	TGTGCCAGCAGCTTAATGGGACTGTATCTCTTCTCTGGAAACACCATATATTTT	CASSLMGLYLFSGNTIYF
TRBV7-9	NA	TRBJ1-3	NA	TGTGCCAGCAGCCCAAGGGGCCCCGGCGCTGGAAACACCATATATTTT	CASSPRGPGAGNTIYF
TRBV7-3	NA	TRBJ2-3	NA	TGTGCCAGCAGCTTAAAGGCTCGGGCTAGCGCAGATACGCAGTATTTT	CASSLKARASADTQYF
TRBV28	TRBD2	TRBJ2-7	NA	TGTGCCAGCAGTCTACTAGCGAACACCTACGAGCAGTACTTC	CASSLLANTYEQYF
TRBV10-1	TRBD2	TRBJ2-7	NA	TGCGCCAGCAGTGAGTCTGTTAGCGGGAGAACGGAACAGTACTTC	CASSESVSGRTEQYF
TRBV18	NA	TRBJ2-7	NA	TGTGCCAGCTCACCACCGGGACTTAGAGGCGAGCAGTACTTC	CASSPPGLRGEQYF
TRBV5-8	TRBD1	TRBJ1-6	NA	TGTGCCAGCAGCCTACTAGGGGGCAGGGGAGGTTCACCCCTCCACTTT	CASSLLGGRGGSPLHF
TRBV10-2	TRBD1	TRBJ2-7	NA	TGCGCCAGCAGTGATAATTACTTAGGGACAGGGAACTCCTACGAGCAGTACTTC	CASSDNYLGTGNSYEQYF
TRBV10-3	TRBD1	TRBJ2-5	NA	TGTGCCATCGGGACAGGGCAAGAGACCCAGTACTTC	CAIGTGQETQYF
TRBV5-1	NA	TRBJ2-6	NA	TGCGCCAGCAGCTTTACAGTCTCTGGGGCCAACGTCCTGACTTTC	CASSFTVSGANVLTF
TRBV28	NA	TRBJ2-6	NA	TGTGCCAGCAGCCCCCCAGGGGGGGCCAACGTCCTGACTTTC	CASSPPGGANVLTF
TRBV5-6	TRBD2	TRBJ2-1	NA	TGTGCCAGCAGCTGGCTAGCGGGACCCTCCTACAATGAGCAGTTCTTC	CASSWLAGPSYNEQFF
TRBV28	TRBD1	TRBJ2-7	NA	TGTGCCAGCAGCGTCGGGACAGGGCCCTACGAGCAGTACTTC	CASSVGTGPYEQYF
TRBV27	TRBD2	TRBJ2-3	NA	TGTGCCAGCAGTTTAGCCAGCGGGGCAAGACCAGATACGCAGTATTTT	CASSLASGARPDTQYF
TRBV12-3/TRBV12-4	NA	TRBJ1-2	NA	TGTGCCACCAGGAACATCTATGGCTACACCTTC	CATRNIYGYTF
TRBV6-5	TRBD2	TRBJ2-3	NA	TGTGCCAGCAGTTACTCAGCGGGAGGGGCAGATACGCAGTATTTT	CASSYSAGGADTQYF